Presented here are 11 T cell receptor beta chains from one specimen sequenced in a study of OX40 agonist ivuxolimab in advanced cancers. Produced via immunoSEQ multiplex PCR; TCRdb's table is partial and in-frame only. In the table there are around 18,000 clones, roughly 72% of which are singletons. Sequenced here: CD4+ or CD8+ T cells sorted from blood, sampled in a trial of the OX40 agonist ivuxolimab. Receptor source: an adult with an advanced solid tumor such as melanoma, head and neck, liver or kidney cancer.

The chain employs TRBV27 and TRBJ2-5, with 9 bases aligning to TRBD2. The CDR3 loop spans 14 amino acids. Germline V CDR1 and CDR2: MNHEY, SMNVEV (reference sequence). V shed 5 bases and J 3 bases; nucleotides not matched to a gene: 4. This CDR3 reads CASSPVAGEETQYF. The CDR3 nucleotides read TGTGCCAGCAGTCCCGTAGCGGGGGAAGAGACCCAGTACTTC.

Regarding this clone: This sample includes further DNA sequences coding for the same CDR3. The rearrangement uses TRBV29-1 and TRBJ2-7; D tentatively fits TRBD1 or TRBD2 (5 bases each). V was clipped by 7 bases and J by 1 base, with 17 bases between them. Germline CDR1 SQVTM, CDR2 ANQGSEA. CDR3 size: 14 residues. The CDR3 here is CSAARDVGSYEQYF. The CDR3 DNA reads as TGCAGCGCCGCACGGGACGTCGGTTCCTACGAGCAGTACTTC.

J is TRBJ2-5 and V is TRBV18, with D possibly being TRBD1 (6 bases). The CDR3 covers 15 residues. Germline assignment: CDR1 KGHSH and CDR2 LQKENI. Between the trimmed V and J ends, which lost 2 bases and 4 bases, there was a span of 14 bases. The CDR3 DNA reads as TGTGCCAGCTCACCAAGGACAGAATCACCAGAGACCCAGTACTTC. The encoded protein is CASSPRTESPETQYF.

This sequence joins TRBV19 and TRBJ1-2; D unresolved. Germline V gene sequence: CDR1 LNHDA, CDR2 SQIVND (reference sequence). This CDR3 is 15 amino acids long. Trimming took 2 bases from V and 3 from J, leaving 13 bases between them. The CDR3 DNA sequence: TGTGCCAGTAGTATAACCCTGGACGGATACTATGGCTACACCTTC. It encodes CASSITLDGYYGYTF.

CDR3 nucleotide sequence: TGTGCCAGCAGCCCCCGGGACAGGGGGTTCAACGAGCAGTACTTC. Residues: CASSPRDRGFNEQYF. This chain uses TRBV9 with TRBJ2-7; 11 bases line up with TRBD1. CDR1 and CDR2 from the germline V gene are SGDLS and YYNGEE. The J segment lost 5 bases and the V segment lost 4 bases, leaving 8 bases of the junction unmatched. This CDR3 is built from 15 residues.

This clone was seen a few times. CDR3 nucleotide sequence: TGTGCCAGCAGCCAGGCGTCTTCCAAAAACATTCAGTACTTC. Translated, it gives CASSQASSKNIQYF. The gene calls are TRBV5-6 and TRBJ2-4, with D uncertain. The CDR3 has 14 residues. Deletions cut 4 bases from V and 2 bases from J, with 10 bases between. The germline gives CDR1 SGHDT, CDR2 YYEEEE.

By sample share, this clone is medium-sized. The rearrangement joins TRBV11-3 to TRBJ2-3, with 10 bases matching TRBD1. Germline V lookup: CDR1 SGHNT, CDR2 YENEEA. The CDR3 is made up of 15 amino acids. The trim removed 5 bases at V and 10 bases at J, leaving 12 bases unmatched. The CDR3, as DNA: TGTGCCAGCAGCCACCGGGACAGGGGACCTGATTCGCAGTATTTT. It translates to CASSHRDRGPDSQYF.

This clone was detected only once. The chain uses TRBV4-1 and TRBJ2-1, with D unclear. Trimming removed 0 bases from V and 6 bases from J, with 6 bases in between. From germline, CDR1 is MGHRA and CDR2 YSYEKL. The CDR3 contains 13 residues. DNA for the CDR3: TGCGCCAGCAGCCAAGACGCGATCAATGAGCAGTTCTTC. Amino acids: CASSQDAINEQFF.

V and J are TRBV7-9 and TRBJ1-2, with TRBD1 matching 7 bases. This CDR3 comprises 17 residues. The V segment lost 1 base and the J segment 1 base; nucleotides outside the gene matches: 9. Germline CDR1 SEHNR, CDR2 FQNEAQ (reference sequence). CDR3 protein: CASSLVAGQDFNYGYTF. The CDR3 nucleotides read TGTGCCAGCAGCTTAGTTGCTGGACAGGATTTTAACTATGGCTACACCTTC.

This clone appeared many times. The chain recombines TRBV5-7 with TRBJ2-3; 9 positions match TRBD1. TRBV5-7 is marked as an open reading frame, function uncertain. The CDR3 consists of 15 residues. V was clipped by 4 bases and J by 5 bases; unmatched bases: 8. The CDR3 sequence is CASSPNRGQRDTQYF. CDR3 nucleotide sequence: TGTGCCAGCAGCCCAAACAGGGGGCAAAGAGATACGCAGTATTTT.

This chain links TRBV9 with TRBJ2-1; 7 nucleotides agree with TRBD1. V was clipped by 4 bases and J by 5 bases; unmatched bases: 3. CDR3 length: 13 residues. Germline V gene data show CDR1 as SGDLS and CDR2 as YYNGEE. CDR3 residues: CASSRGLNNEQFF. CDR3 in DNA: TGTGCCAGCAGCAGGGGGCTAAACAATGAGCAGTTCTTC.